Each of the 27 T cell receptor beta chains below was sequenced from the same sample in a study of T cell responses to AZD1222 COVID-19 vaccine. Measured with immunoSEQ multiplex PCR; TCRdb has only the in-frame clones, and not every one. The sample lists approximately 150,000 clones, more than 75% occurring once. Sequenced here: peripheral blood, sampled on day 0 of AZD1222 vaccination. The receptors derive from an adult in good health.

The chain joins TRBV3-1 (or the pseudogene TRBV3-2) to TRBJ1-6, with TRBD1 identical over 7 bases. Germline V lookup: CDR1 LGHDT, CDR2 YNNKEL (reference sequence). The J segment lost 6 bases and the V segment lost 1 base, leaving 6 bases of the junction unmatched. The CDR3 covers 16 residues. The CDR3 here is CASSQGAGQFNSPLHF. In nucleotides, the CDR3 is TGTGCCAGCAGCCAAGGAGCGGGACAGTTTAATTCACCCCTCCACTTT.

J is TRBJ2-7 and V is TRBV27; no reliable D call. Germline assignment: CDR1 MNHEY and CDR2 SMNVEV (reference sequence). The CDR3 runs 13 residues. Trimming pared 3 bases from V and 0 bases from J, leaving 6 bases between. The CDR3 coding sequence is TGTGCCAGCAGTTTGACCAGCTCCTACGAGCAGTACTTC. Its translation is CASSLTSSYEQYF.

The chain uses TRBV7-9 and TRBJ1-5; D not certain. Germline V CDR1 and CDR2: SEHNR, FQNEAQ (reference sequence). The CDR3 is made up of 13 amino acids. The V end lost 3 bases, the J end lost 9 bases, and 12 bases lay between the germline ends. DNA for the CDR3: TGTGCCAGCAGCTTTAGTGGGGATCGGCCCCAGCATTTT. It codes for CASSFSGDRPQHF.

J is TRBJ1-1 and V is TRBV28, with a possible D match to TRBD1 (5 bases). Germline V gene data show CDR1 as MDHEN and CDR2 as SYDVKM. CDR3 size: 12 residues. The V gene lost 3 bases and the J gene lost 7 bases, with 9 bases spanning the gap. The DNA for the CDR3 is TGTGCCAGCAGTTTTGGCAGGGTTGAAGCTTTCTTT. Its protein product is CASSFGRVEAFF.

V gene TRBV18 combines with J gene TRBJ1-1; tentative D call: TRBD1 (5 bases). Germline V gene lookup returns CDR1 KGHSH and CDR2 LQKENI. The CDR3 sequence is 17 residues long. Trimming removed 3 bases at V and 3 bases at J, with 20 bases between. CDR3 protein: CASSPRAGGRGDTEAFF. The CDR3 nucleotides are TGTGCCAGCTCACCCCGTGCCGGGGGTCGGGGAGACACTGAAGCTTTCTTT.

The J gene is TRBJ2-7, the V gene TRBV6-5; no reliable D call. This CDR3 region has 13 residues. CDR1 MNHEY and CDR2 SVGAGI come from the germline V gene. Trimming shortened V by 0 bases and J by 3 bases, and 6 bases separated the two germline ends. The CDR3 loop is CASSYSKDYEQYF. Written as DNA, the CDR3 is TGTGCCAGCAGTTACTCGAAAGACTACGAGCAGTACTTC.

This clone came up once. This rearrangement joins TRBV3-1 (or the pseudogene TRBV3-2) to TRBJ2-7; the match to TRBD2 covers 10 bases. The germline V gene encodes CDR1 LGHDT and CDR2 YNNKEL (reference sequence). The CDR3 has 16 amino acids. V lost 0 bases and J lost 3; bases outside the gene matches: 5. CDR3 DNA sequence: TGTGCCAGCAGCCAAGACGGGGGACTAGCGTTCTACGAGCAGTACTTC. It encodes CASSQDGGLAFYEQYF.

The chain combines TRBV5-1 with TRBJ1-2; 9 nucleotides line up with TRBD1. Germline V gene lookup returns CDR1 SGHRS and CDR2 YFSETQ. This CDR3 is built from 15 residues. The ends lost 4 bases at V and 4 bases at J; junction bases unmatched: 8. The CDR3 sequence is CASSPHRGHGYGYTF. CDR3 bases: TGCGCCAGCAGCCCACACAGGGGGCATGGCTATGGCTACACCTTC.

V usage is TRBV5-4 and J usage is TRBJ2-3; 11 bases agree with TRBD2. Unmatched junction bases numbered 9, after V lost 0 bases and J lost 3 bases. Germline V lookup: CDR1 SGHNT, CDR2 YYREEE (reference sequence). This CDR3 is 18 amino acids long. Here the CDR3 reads CASSLGLAGTTWTDTQYF. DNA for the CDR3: TGTGCCAGCAGCTTGGGACTAGCGGGGACTACATGGACAGATACGCAGTATTTT. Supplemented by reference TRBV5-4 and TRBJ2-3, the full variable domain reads ETGVTQSPTHLIKTRGQQVTLRCSSQSGHNTVSWYQQALGQGPQFIFQYYREEENGRGNFPPRFSGLQFPNYSSELNVNALELDDSALYLCASSLGLAGTTWTDTQYFGPGTRLTVL.

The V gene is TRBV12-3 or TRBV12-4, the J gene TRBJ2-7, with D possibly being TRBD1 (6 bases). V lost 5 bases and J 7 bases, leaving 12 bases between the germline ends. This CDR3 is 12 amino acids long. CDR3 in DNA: TGTGCCAGCAGTCAACAGGGTTGGGAGCAGTACTTC. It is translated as CASSQQGWEQYF.

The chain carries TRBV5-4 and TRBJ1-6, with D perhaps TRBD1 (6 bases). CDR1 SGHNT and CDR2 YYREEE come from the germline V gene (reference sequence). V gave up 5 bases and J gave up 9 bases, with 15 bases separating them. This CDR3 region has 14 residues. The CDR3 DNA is TGTGCCAGCAGAGTCCCGGGGGCTGGTTCACCCCTCCACTTT. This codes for CASRVPGAGSPLHF.

The CDR3 coding sequence is TGTGCCAGCAGCGCCGGGGCGTATGAGCAGTTCTTC. This translates into CASSAGAYEQFF. This chain joins TRBV11-3 and TRBJ2-1; D is perhaps TRBD1 or TRBD2 (5 bases each). This CDR3 has 12 amino acids. Trimming took 5 bases from V and 8 from J, leaving 10 bases between them. Germline values: CDR1 SGHNT, CDR2 YENEEA.

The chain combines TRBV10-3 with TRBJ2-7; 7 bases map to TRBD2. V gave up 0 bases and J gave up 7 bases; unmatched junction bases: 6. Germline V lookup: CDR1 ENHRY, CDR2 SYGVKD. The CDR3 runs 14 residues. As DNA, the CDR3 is TGTGCCATCAGTGAGTCGGTCGGCGGGGGTGAGCAGTACTTC. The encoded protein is CAISESVGGGEQYF.

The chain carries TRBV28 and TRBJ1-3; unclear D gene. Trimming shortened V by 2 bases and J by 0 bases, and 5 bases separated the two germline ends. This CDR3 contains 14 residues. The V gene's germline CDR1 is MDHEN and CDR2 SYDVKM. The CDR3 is CASSLLGSGNTIYF. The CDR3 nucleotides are TGTGCCAGCAGTTTACTTGGCTCTGGAAACACCATATATTTT. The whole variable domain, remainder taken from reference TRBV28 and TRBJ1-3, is DVKVTQSSRYLVKRTGEKVFLECVQDMDHENMFWYRQDPGLGLRLIYFSYDVKMKEKGDIPEGYSVSREKKERFSLILESASTNQTSMYLCASSLLGSGNTIYFGEGSWLTVV.

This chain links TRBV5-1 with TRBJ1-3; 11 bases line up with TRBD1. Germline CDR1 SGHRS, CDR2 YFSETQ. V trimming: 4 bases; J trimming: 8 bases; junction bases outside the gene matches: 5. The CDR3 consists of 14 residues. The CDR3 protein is CASSLGQGADTIYF. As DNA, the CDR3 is TGCGCCAGCAGCCTAGGACAGGGGGCAGACACCATATATTTT.

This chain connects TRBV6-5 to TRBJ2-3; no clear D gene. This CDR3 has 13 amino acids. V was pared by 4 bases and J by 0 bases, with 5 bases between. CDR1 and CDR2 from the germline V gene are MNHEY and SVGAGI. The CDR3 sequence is CASSSASTDTQYF. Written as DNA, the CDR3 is TGTGCCAGCAGTTCCGCCAGCACAGATACGCAGTATTTT.

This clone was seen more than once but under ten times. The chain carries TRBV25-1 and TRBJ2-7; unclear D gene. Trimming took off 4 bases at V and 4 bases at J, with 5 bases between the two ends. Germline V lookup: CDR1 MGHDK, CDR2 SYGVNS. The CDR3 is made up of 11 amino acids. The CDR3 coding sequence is TGTGCCAGCAGTGCCTTTTACGAGCAGTACTTC. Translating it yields CASSAFYEQYF.

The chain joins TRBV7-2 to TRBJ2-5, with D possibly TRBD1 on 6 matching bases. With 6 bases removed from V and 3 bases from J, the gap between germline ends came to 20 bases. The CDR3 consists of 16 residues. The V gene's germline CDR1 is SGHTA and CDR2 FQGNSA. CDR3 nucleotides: TGTGCCAGCAGTTTCTTTGGGGCAGGGGTCAAAGAGACCCAGTACTTC. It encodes CASSFFGAGVKETQYF.

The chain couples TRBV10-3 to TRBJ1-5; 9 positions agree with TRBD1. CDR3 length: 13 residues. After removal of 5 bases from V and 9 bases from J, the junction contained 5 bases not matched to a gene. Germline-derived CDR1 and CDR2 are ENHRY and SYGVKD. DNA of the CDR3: TGTGCCATCAGTAAGGGACAGGGTGGGCCCCAGCATTTT. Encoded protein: CAISKGQGGPQHF.

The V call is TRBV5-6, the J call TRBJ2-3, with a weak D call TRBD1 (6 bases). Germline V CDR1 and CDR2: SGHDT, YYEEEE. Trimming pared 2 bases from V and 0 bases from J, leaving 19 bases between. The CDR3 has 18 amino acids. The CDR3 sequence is CASSFPGTSPSSTDTQYF. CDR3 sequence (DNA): TGTGCCAGCAGCTTTCCCGGGACATCTCCTAGCAGCACAGATACGCAGTATTTT.

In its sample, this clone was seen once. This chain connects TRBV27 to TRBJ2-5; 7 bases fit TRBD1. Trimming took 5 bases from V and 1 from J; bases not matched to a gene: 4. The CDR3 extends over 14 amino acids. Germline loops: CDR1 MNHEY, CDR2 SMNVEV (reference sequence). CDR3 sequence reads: CASSPGTAQETQYF. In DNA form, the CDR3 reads TGTGCCAGCAGTCCGGGGACAGCCCAAGAGACCCAGTACTTC.

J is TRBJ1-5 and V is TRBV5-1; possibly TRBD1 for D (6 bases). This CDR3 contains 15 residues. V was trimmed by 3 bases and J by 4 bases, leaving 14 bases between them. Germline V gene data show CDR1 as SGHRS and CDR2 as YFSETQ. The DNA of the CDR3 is TGCGCCAGCAGCTGGGGGACAAGTACGAATCAGCCCCAGCATTTT. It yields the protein CASSWGTSTNQPQHF.

As DNA, the CDR3 is TGTGCCAGTAGTCTTTACGGGACTAGCGGGAGAGCCGGGGAGCTGTTTTTT. This translates into CASSLYGTSGRAGELFF. The V and J genes are TRBV19 and TRBJ2-2; TRBD2 aligns across 14 bases. The CDR3 is 17 residues long. Trimming cost V 5 bases and J 6 bases; bases outside gene matches: 8. Germline values: CDR1 LNHDA, CDR2 SQIVND (reference sequence).

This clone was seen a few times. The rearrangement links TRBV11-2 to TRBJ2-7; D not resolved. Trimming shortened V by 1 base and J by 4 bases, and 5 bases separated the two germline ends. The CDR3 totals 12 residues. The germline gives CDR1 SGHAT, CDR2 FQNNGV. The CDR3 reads CASSLGTYEQYF. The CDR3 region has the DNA TGTGCCAGCAGCTTAGGCACGTACGAGCAGTACTTC.

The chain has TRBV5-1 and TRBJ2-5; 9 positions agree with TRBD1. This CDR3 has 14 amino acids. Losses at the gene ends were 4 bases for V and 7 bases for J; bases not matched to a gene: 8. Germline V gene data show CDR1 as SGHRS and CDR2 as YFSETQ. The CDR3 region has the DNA TGCGCCAGCAGCGCGGGACAGGGAAAGGGGACCCAGTACTTC. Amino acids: CASSAGQGKGTQYF.

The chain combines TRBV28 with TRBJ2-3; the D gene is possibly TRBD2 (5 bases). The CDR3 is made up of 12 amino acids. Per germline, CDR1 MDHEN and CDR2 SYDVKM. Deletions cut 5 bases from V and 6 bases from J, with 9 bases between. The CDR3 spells CASSGGSDTQYF. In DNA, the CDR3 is TGTGCCAGCAGTGGAGGTAGCGATACGCAGTATTTT.

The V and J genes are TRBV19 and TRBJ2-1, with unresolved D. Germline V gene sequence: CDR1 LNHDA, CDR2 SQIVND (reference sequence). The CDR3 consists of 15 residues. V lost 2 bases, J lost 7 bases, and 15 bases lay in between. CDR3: CASSIRTDPRNEQFF. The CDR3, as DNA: TGTGCCAGTAGTATAAGAACCGACCCGAGGAATGAGCAGTTCTTC. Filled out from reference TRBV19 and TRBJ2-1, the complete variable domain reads DGGITQSPKYLFRKEGQNVTLSCEQNLNHDAMYWYRQDPGQGLRLIYYSQIVNDFQKGDIAEGYSVSREKKESFPLTVTSAQKNPTAFYLCASSIRTDPRNEQFFGPGTRLTVL.